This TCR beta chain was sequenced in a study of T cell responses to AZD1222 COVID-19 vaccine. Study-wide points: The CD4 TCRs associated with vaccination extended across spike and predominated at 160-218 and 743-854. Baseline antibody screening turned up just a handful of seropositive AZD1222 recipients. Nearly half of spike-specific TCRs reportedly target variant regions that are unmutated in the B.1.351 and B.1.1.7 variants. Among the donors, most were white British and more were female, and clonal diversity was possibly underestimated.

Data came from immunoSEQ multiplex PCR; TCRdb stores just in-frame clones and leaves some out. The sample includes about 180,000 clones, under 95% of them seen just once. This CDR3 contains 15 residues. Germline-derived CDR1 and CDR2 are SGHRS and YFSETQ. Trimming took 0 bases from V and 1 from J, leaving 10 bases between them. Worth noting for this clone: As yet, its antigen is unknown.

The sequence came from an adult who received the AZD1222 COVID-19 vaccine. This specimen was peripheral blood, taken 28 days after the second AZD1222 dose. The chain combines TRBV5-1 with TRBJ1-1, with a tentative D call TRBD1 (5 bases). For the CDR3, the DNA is TGCGCCAGCAGCTTGGGACAGCCACCGAACACTGAAGCTTTCTTT. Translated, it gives CASSLGQPPNTEAFF.